This record concerns one T cell receptor (beta chain) sequence. This record comes from a study of blood T cells in healthy people across ages. Together with a sample-barcoded 5' primer, a J-beta primer mix was included in a second PCR lasting roughly 7 to 11 cycles. All samples gave at least 2.5 million CDR3-containing paired-end reads. Via MiXCR, TCRdb re-called the 5' RACE reads, giving one row per CDR3 protein. Of 780,000 or so distinct CDR3 sequences listed, less than 70% are singletons. Healthy Caucasian individuals from Russia aged about 6 to 100 were enrolled as donors. The authors extracted at least 5 micrograms of total RNA per sample. Per germline, CDR1 SGHRS and CDR2 YFSETQ. This CDR3 is 16 amino acids long.

Sequencing was done on a sample of blood. V gene TRBV5-1 combines with J gene TRBJ2-7; D remains ambiguous. Matching the DNA end better, TRBJ2-1 makes the J call doubtful. This sequence originates from a man at least 80 years old in good health. The CDR3 spells CASSPSPTDVYNEQFF. Here the CDR3 DNA reads TGCGCCAGCAGCCCCTCCCCTACGGACGTTTACAATGAGCAGTTCTTC.